Each of the 10 T cell receptor beta chains below was sequenced from the same sample in a study of shared clonotypes between healthy human individuals (dated by TCRdb to 2018 to 2021). Receptor libraries were prepared by the immunoSEQ multiplex PCR assay. Sourced from immuneACCESS, this table was stored by TCRdb with only in-frame sequences that have V and J called. A share of the clones is absent; for the studies checked, an unresolved V gene accounts for under half, and the remainder has no known explanation. In this sample the table shows fewer than 1.4 million clones, 75% to 85% of which occur a single time. More than 0.55% of the sample belongs to the ten largest clones. The sequenced sample was memory CD4+ T cells from PBMCs. Explained via the paper, the cell subset or site label denotes: CD45RA-negative fraction. These receptors were collected from a man aged 18 to 29 in good health. Some clones in this sample may be carry-over from other donors' samples.

A remark on this clone: Other DNA sequences in this sample translate to the same CDR3. This chain links TRBV5-1 with TRBJ1-4; D unresolved. This CDR3 is 13 amino acids long. The V gene lost 0 bases and the J gene lost 8 bases, with 8 bases spanning the gap. Germline V CDR1 and CDR2: SGHRS, YFSETQ. The CDR3 here is CASSLGQLEKLFF. The CDR3 DNA sequence: TGCGCCAGCAGCTTGGGACAATTGGAAAAACTGTTTTTT. Combining the CDR3 with reference TRBV5-1 and TRBJ1-4 gives the whole variable domain KAGVTQTPRYLIKTRGQQVTLSCSPISGHRSVSWYQQTPGQGLQFLFEYFSETQRNKGNFPGRFSGRQFSNSRSEMNVSTLELGDSALYLCASSLGQLEKLFFGSGTQLSVL.

The chain is built from TRBV11-2 and TRBJ2-7; unclear D gene. CDR3 length: 14 residues. The ends were cut back, 5 bases at V and 0 bases at J, with 11 bases in the middle. Germline CDR1 and CDR2: SGHAT and FQNNGV. The CDR3 protein is CASSTRGVSYEQYF. The DNA for the CDR3 is TGTGCCAGCAGCACGCGTGGGGTCTCCTACGAGCAGTACTTC.

The V gene is TRBV5-6, the J gene TRBJ2-5; D may be TRBD2 (5 bases). CDR1 is SGHDT and CDR2 is YYEEEE in the germline V gene. This CDR3 region has 14 residues. Trimming took 3 bases from V and 2 from J, leaving 11 bases between them. The CDR3 loop is CASSWGVLQETQYF. The CDR3 coding sequence is TGTGCCAGCAGCTGGGGAGTCTTACAAGAGACCCAGTACTTC.

The chain recombines TRBV28 with TRBJ1-2, with D unclear. Looked up from germline, CDR1 is MDHEN and CDR2 is SYDVKM. The CDR3 extends over 14 amino acids. V was cut by 3 bases and J by 6 bases, with 14 bases left in between. The CDR3 coding sequence is TGTGCCAGCAGTTTGGAACCCGGAGTTCATGGCTACACCTTC. Protein sequence: CASSLEPGVHGYTF.

V usage is TRBV11-2 and J usage is TRBJ1-3; 9 positions agree with TRBD1. With V trimmed by 4 bases and J by 7 bases, 8 bases remained unmatched. This CDR3 has 15 residues. The germline gives CDR1 SGHAT, CDR2 FQNNGV. This chain's CDR3 is CASSSTGGITNTIYF. Written as DNA, the CDR3 is TGTGCCAGCAGCTCGACAGGGGGAATAACCAACACCATATATTTT.

The rearrangement joins TRBV30 to TRBJ1-5; 9 bases are shared with TRBD1. Trimming at V came to 0 bases and at J to 0 bases, leaving 12 bases not matched to a gene. This CDR3 is 19 amino acids long. Germline loops: CDR1 GTSNPN, CDR2 SVGIG (reference sequence). The CDR3: CAWSVRRGQGMHSNQPQHF. In nucleotides, the CDR3 is TGTGCCTGGAGTGTAAGAAGGGGACAGGGAATGCATAGCAATCAGCCCCAGCATTTT.

This clone was recorded many times. V and J are TRBV29-1 and TRBJ2-1; D possibly matches TRBD1 or TRBD2 (5 bases each). Between the trimmed V and J ends, which lost 1 base and 9 bases, there was a span of 22 bases. Germline-derived CDR1 and CDR2 are SQVTM and ANQGSEA. The CDR3 length is 16 residues. CDR3 region: CSVEGDGYSYSGEQFF. CDR3 DNA sequence: TGCAGCGTTGAAGGGGACGGATACTCGTACAGTGGTGAGCAGTTCTTC.

The chain has TRBV5-1 and TRBJ2-3; D is unclear. There are 15 residues in the CDR3. Germline CDR1 and CDR2: SGHRS and YFSETQ. V lost 2 bases and J 0 bases, leaving 10 bases between the germline ends. The DNA of the CDR3 is TGCGCCAGCAGCTTTAGCAGAACGAGCACAGATACGCAGTATTTT. Amino acids: CASSFSRTSTDTQYF. The full variable domain, in which reference TRBV5-1 and TRBJ2-3 provide the parts outside the CDR3, is KAGVTQTPRYLIKTRGQQVTLSCSPISGHRSVSWYQQTPGQGLQFLFEYFSETQRNKGNFPGRFSGRQFSNSRSEMNVSTLELGDSALYLCASSFSRTSTDTQYFGPGTRLTVL.

The rearrangement uses TRBV2 and TRBJ2-3; 15 nucleotides line up with TRBD2. CDR1 is SNHLY and CDR2 is FYNNEI in the germline V gene. CDR3 length: 16 residues. V was clipped by 7 bases and J by 9 bases; unmatched bases: 11. CDR3 sequence: CASTPLPGLAGGTQYF. DNA for the CDR3: TGTGCCAGCACCCCACTCCCGGGACTAGCGGGGGGCACGCAGTATTTT.

As for this clone: Within the sample, other DNA sequences also encode this same CDR3. The gene calls are TRBV28 and TRBJ2-3; D remains unclear. CDR1 is MDHEN, CDR2 SYDVKM, per germline. This CDR3 spans 12 amino acids. The ends were cut back, 6 bases at V and 0 bases at J, with 4 bases in the middle. CDR3 sequence: CASSPSTDTQYF. The CDR3 nucleotides read TGTGCCAGCAGCCCGAGCACAGATACGCAGTATTTT.